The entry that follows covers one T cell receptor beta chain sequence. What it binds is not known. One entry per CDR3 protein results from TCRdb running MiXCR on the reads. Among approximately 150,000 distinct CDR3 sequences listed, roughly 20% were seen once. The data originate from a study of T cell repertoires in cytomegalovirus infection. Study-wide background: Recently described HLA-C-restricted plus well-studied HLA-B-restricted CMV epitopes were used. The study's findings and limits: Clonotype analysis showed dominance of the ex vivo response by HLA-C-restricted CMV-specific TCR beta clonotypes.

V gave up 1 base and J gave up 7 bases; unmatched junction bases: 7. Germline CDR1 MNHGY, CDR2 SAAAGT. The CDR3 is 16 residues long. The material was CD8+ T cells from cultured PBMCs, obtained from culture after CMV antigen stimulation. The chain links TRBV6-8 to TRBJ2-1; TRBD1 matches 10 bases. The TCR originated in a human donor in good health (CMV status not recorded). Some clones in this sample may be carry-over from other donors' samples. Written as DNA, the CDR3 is TGTGCCAGCAGTTACTGGGACAGGGGCTGGAGTAATGAGCAGTTCTTC. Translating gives CASSYWDRGWSNEQFF.